The rows below give T cell receptor beta chains drawn from one sample of a study of blood T cell repertoires in COVID-19. Here immunoSEQ multiplex PCR was the method, and the copy in TCRdb shows in-frame clones only, minus some. The repertoire holds 300,000 to 350,000 clones, with 85% to 90% as singletons. The specimen sequenced was PBMCs or T cells enriched from blood (not recorded which). These receptor sequences come from a woman aged 18-29 years with acute COVID-19. Both conserved end residues are part of each CDR3. Fields, in order: clone size, CDR3 length, V gene, J gene, CDR3 protein. Size is omitted from some rows. Given values are once, few, many or a class for expanded clones.

-,15,TRBV7-2,TRBJ2-1,CASSPRWSSYNEQFF
-,15,TRBV19,TRBJ1-2,CASTAGTLKDYGYTF
-,12,TRBV25-1,TRBJ2-2,CASSRGTGELFF
-,16,TRBV21-1,TRBJ2-1,CASSPHRAGAHNEQFF
-,15,TRBV7-9,TRBJ2-3,CASSLTQTSTDTQYF
few,16,TRBV4-1,TRBJ2-1,CASSQKLRYSYNEQFF
-,15,TRBV6-4,TRBJ2-3,CASSADLGVSNTQYF
-,15,TRBV2,TRBJ1-5,CASSQLGGAYQPQHF
-,11,TRBV5-1,TRBJ2-7,CASSEAYEQYF
-,15,TRBV6-2/TRBV6-3,TRBJ2-2,CASSYFAGATGELFF